The text below deals with one TCR beta chain. Its antigen is unidentified. The data are from a study of Ad26.COV2.S vaccination and SARS-CoV-2 variants. Indicated treatment: about 20 received Ad26.COV2.S at low or high dose, single or two shots; about 5 received placebo; per-sample allocation not given. Material that was analyzed had been drawn on day 63 after the first vaccine or placebo injection. Notes on the study in general: The TCR-based breadth and depth measures might underestimate overall T cell responses.

The repertoire was sequenced with immunoSEQ multiplex PCR; TCRdb's copy has only in-frame clones and lacks some. The sample records some 240,000 clones, approximately 88% being singletons. Germline lookup yields CDR1 LNHNV and CDR2 YYDKDF (reference sequence). This CDR3 has 14 amino acids. The ends lost 6 bases at V and 8 bases at J; junction bases unmatched: 8. The V and J genes are TRBV15 and TRBJ2-2, with 8 bases lining up with TRBD2. This sequence was found in a person between 18 and 65 years old who received the Ad26.COV2.S COVID-19 vaccine or a placebo. Material: peripheral blood, obtained in a trial of Ad26.COV2.S vaccine versus placebo. CDR3: CATRDGLAPGELFF. The DNA of the CDR3 is TGTGCCACCAGGGATGGACTAGCTCCGGGGGAGCTGTTTTTT.